This TCR beta chain was identified in a study of T-cell memory formation after mild COVID-19 (dated by TCRdb to 2020 to 2022). The study in broad terms: TCR sequence clusters from the two donors were found to be largely donor specific. Longitudinal TCRalpha and TCRbeta repertoire sequencing tracked T-cell clones expanding and contracting after mild COVID-19 in two donors. Two young, previously healthy adult volunteers made up the cohort, one male and one female. Overall study results and their limits: Clones that contracted from day 15 to 85 showed balanced CD4/CD8 phenotypes, whereas a second wave of clones that expanded from day 15 to 37 leaned towards CD4+. The study included only a couple of mild cases, and larger cohorts that include severe cases with pre-infection samples were judged to be necessary. SARS-CoV-2 specificity of the second-wave clones peaking on day 37 was not confirmed. The detection of some responding clones in pre-infection memory suggests that pre-existing cross-reactive memory T cells joined the SARS-CoV-2 response. Contracting CD4+ clones were located mainly in the CM and EM memory subsets, whereas CD8+ clones were found to be enriched in EMRA.

Ficoll-Paque density gradient centrifugation was used to isolate PBMCs. The sequencing machine was an Illumina NovaSeq 6000. TCRalpha and TCRbeta cDNA libraries were constructed by 5'RACE with constant-segment primers, with sample barcodes and unique molecular identifiers being introduced. Trizol reagent was used to extract RNA from every sample. Libraries were amplified in two PCR steps, with a second sample barcode and Illumina TruSeq adapters added in the second step. Libraries were sequenced on an Illumina NovaSeq with 2 x 150 bp paired-end reads. As for the authors' bioinformatics: With migec v1.2.7, reads were demultiplexed and then collapsed into UMI-guided consensus sequences. Using mixcr v2.1.11, UMI consensuses were aligned to TRA and TRB V and J templates and then assembled into clonotypes. Expanded or contracted clonotypes were those called significant by both edgeR and NoisET, with noise models trained on biological replicates. For edgeR calls, the cutoffs were a false discovery rate-adjusted p below 0.01 and a log2 fold-change threshold of 1. As an exploratory analysis of dynamics, max-normalized trajectories of the 1000 most abundant clonotypes were examined with PCA combined with hierarchical clustering. The CD4 or CD8 phenotype of responding clones was assigned using the separately sequenced CD4+ and CD8+ repertoires. TCRdb's own reprocessing of the public reads used fastp at Q25 and MiXCR and kept productive beta chains. Identical CDR3 protein sequences are pooled into one entry, listed with their most common genes and DNA. Here the V and J calls rest on TCRdb's processing, not on the authors' analysis. This sample holds around 400,000 distinct CDR3 sequences; 20% to 30% were observed only once. 7% to 9.5% of the sample is taken by the ten largest.

Concerning this clonotype itself: The antigen it binds to is not known. The input lacks base qualities; no much larger clone sits a single base away.

Sequenced sample: PBMCs or a T cell subset sorted from them (not recorded which). The source of this sequence is an adult woman who had mild COVID-19 (a few samples of this study predate the infection). The sample titles of this study are shuffled in the database, so cell type and time point are left out; the donor was told from shared clones.

The DNA reads as follows: TGTGCCAGCACCGAGCGTGGCTACAATGAGCAGTTCTTC. It translates to CASTERGYNEQFF. The chain was built from TRBV12-3 or TRBV12-4 and TRBJ2-1; no confident D gene assignment can be made. The CDR3 numbers 13 residues from cysteine through phenylalanine. Left in the record is the CDR3 DNA by itself, 39 bases read in frame from the first base. The V end loses 7 bases and the J end loses 3 bases, and a stretch of 10 bases separates them.